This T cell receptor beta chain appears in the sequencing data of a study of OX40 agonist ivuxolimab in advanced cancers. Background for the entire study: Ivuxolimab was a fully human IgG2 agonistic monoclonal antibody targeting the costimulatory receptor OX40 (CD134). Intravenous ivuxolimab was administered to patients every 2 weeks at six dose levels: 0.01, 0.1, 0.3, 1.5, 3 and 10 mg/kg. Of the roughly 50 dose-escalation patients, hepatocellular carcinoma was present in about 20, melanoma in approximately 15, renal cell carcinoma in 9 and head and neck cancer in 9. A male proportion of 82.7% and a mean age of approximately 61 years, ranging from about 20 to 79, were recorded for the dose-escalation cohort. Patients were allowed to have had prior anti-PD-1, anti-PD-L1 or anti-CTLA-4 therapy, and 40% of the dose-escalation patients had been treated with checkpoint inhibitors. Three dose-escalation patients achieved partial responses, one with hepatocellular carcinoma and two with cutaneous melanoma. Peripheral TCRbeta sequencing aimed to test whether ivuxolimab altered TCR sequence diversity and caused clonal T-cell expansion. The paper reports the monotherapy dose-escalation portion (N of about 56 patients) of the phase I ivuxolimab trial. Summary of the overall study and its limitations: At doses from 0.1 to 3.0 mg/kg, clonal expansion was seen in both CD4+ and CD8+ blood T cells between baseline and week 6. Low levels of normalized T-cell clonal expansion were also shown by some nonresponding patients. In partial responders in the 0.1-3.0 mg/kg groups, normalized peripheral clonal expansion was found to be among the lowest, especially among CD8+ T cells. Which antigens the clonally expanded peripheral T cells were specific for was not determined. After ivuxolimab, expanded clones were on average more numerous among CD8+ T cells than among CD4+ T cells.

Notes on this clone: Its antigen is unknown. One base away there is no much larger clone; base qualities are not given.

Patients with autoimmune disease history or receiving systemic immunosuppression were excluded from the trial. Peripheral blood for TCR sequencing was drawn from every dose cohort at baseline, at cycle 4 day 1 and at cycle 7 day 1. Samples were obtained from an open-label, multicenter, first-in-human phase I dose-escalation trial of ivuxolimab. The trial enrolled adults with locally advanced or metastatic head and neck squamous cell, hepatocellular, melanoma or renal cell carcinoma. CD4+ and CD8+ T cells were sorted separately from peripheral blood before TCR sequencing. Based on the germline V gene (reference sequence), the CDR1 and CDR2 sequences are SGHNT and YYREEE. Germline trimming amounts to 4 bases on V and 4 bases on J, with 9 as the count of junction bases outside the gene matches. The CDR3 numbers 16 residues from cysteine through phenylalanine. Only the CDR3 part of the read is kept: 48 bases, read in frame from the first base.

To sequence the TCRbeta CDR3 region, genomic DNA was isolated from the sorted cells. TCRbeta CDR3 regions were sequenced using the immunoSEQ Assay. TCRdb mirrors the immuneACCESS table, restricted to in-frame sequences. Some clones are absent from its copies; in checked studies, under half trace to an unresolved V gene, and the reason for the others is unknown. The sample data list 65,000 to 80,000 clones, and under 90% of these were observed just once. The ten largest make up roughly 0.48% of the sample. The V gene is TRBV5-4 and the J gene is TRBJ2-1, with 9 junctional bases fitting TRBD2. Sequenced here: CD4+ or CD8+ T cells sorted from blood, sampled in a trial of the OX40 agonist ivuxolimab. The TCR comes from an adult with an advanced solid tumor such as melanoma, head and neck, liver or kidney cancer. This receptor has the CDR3 CASSPGTSRTYNEQFF. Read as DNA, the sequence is TGTGCCAGCAGCCCGGGGACTAGCCGGACATACAATGAGCAGTTCTTC. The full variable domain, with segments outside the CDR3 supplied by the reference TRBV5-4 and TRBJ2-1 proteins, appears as ETGVTQSPTHLIKTRGQQVTLRCSSQSGHNTVSWYQQALGQGPQFIFQYYREEENGRGNFPPRFSGLQFPNYSSELNVNALELDDSALYLCASSPGTSRTYNEQFFGPGTRLTVL.